This passage covers 25 T cell receptor beta chains from one sample sequenced in a study of T cell repertoires in cytomegalovirus infection. TCRdb used MiXCR to reprocess the reads, holding one entry per CDR3 protein. The table includes around 450,000 distinct CDR3 sequences, 31% detected once. Sequenced input: PBMCs. The source is a human donor in good health (CMV status not recorded). Some clones in this sample may be carry-over from other donors' samples.

Regarding this clonotype: A much larger clone is a single base away; this may be a read error. The CDR3 coding sequence is TGTGCCAGCAGCTTAGGCCCTAGTTCTCGATCGCGGGAGCGGTACTTC. Protein sequence: CASSLGPSSRSRERYF. The V and J genes are TRBV7-2 and TRBJ2-7, with TRBD2 identical over 7 bases. The CDR3 covers 16 residues. CDR1 is SGHTA and CDR2 is FQGNSA in the germline V gene.

In its sample, this clonotype was seen a few times. CDR3 in DNA: TGTGCCAGCAACCCGGGACAGGGAACCTATGAGCAGTTCTTC. Translation gives CASNPGQGTYEQFF. The rearrangement links TRBV6-1 to TRBJ2-1; 9 positions agree with TRBD1. This CDR3 comprises 14 residues. The germline CDR1 and CDR2 sequences are MNHNS and SASEGT. The trim removed 7 bases at V and 8 bases at J, leaving 9 bases unmatched.

With regard to this clonotype: An end of the junction does not agree with germline; a read error may underlie this. V and J are TRBV6-2 or TRBV6-3 and TRBJ2-3, with a weak D call TRBD1 (6 bases). There are 12 residues in the CDR3. Germline V gene sequence: CDR1 MNHEY, CDR2 SVGEGT. CDR3 nucleotides: TGTGCCAGCAGCCAAATCTCTGGACAGACATTTTTT. Translated: CASSQISGQTFF.

This chain connects TRBV4-2 to TRBJ2-7, with 9 bases that match TRBD2. The CDR3 totals 15 residues. CDR1 and CDR2 (germline): LGHNA, YNFKEQ. Trimming at V came to 1 base and at J to 4 bases, leaving 5 bases not matched to a gene. The CDR3 loop is CASSQAGLAVYEQYF. DNA for the CDR3: TGTGCCAGCAGCCAAGCGGGACTAGCAGTGTACGAGCAGTACTTC.

The CDR3 region has the DNA TGTGCCACAGGCGGCGCCGGCAGCACGCAGTATTTT. Its protein is CATGGAGSTQYF. This chain uses TRBV10-3 with TRBJ2-3; D is unclear. V lost 10 bases to trimming and J lost 9 bases, with 17 bases between them. Germline V lookup: CDR1 ENHRY, CDR2 SYGVKD. The CDR3 length is 12 residues.

About this clonotype itself: One junction end disagrees with the germline gene, perhaps due to a read error. This chain joins TRBV7-8 and TRBJ2-1, with D perhaps being TRBD1 or TRBD2 (5 bases each). CDR3 length equals 12 residues. Germline-derived CDR1 and CDR2 are SGHVS and FQNEAQ. The CDR3 nucleotides are TGTGCCCGCAGCTTAGACTTCGGGGCGCCGTTCTTC. This encodes CARSLDFGAPFF.

This rearrangement joins TRBV6-5 to TRBJ2-5, with 12 bases matching TRBD2. This CDR3 region has 18 residues. CDR1 and CDR2 from the germline V gene are MNHEY and SVGAGI. V lost 5 bases to trimming and J lost 0 bases; unmatched junction nucleotides: 10. The chain's CDR3 is CASSEGALAGGYQETQYF. DNA of the CDR3: TGTGCCAGCAGTGAAGGGGCGCTAGCGGGGGGGTACCAAGAGACCCAGTACTTC.

This clonotype was detected ten times or more. The V gene is TRBV7-2, the J gene TRBJ2-7, with no clear D. The CDR3 sequence is 15 residues long. Germline V lookup: CDR1 SGHTA, CDR2 FQGNSA. V was cut by 5 bases and J by 0 bases, with 14 bases left in between. The CDR3: CASSRDKSSSYEQYF. CDR3 coding DNA: TGTGCCAGCAGCAGAGATAAATCCAGCTCCTACGAGCAGTACTTC.

In this sample, this clonotype turned up a few times. This chain joins TRBV11-1 and TRBJ2-7; 7 positions match TRBD1. CDR1 SGHAT and CDR2 FQDESV come from the germline V gene (reference sequence). V lost 5 bases to trimming and J lost 3 bases; unmatched junction nucleotides: 7. The CDR3 has 14 residues. The CDR3 DNA reads as TGTGCCAGCAGCGTTCGGGCAGGGGGCTACGAGCAGTACTTC. This gives the protein CASSVRAGGYEQYF. The variable domain in full, with the rest retrieved from reference TRBV11-1 and TRBJ2-7, is EAEVAQSPRYKITEKSQAVAFWCDPISGHATLYWYRQILGQGPELLVQFQDESVVDDSQLPKDRFSAERLKGVDSTLKIQPAELGDSAMYLCASSVRAGGYEQYFGPGTRLTVT.

The chain is built from TRBV12-3 or TRBV12-4 and TRBJ1-1; TRBD1 matches 8 bases. The CDR3 consists of 14 residues. V lost 4 bases, J lost 8 bases, and 9 bases stayed unmatched. CDR3 protein: CASSSPPGQDEAFF. The CDR3 DNA reads TGTGCCAGCAGTTCTCCGCCGGGACAGGACGAAGCTTTCTTT.

This clonotype appeared a few times. The chain joins TRBV19 to TRBJ2-3; D is ambiguous. Germline lookup yields CDR1 LNHDA and CDR2 SQIVND (reference sequence). CDR3 size: 15 residues. The V end lost 7 bases, the J end lost 2 bases, and 16 bases lay between the germline ends. The CDR3 coding sequence is TGTGCCAGTACCCCTGTGAGCGATAACACAGATACGCAGTATTTT. Encoded protein: CASTPVSDNTDTQYF.

The gene calls are TRBV19 and TRBJ2-7, with 8 bases identical to TRBD2. The CDR3 has 14 amino acids. J was trimmed by 6 bases and V by 6 bases; bases with no gene match: 10. Per germline, CDR1 LNHDA and CDR2 SQIVND (reference sequence). This chain's CDR3 is CASSTKPTSVEQYF. CDR3 nucleotide sequence: TGTGCCAGTAGCACAAAGCCGACTAGCGTCGAGCAGTACTTC.

The V and J genes are TRBV6-2 or TRBV6-3 and TRBJ2-5, with D maybe TRBD2 (6 bases). Looked up from germline, CDR1 is MNHEY and CDR2 is SVGEGT. The CDR3 has 13 residues. With 7 bases removed from V and 1 base from J, the gap between germline ends came to 10 bases. The CDR3 coding sequence is TGTGCCAGCAATCCCGGGAGCCAAGAGACCCAGTACTTC. Its protein is CASNPGSQETQYF.

The genes are TRBV11-3 and TRBJ2-3; 12 bases map to TRBD1. Germline V gene lookup returns CDR1 SGHNT and CDR2 YENEEA. V shed 4 bases and J 1 base; nucleotides not matched to a gene: 12. The length of the CDR3 is 19 residues. CDR3 coding DNA: TGTGCCAGCAGCTCCGCCCCGGGACAGGGGGCCTTTGGCACAGATACGCAGTATTTT. Amino acids: CASSSAPGQGAFGTDTQYF.

This clonotype was counted ten times or more. V and J are TRBV7-2 and TRBJ2-7; TRBD2 is a possible D gene (6 bases). The CDR3 covers 12 residues. Trimming left V 4 bases short and J 5 bases short, with 9 bases between. Germline V gene lookup returns CDR1 SGHTA and CDR2 FQGNSA. The CDR3 nucleotides read TGTGCCAGCAGCTCCGGAGGGAACGAGCAGTACTTC. It codes for CASSSGGNEQYF.

This clonotype was found many times. The chain couples TRBV7-2 to TRBJ1-2; a possible D gene is TRBD1 (5 bases). CDR3 length: 13 amino acids. Trimming removed 2 bases at V and 3 bases at J, with 7 bases between. Germline CDR1 SGHTA, CDR2 FQGNSA. In DNA form, the CDR3 reads TGTGCCAGCAGCTTAAAGGGGTACTATGGCTACACCTTC. As protein: CASSLKGYYGYTF.

This chain connects TRBV20-1 to TRBJ1-2, with 10 bases that match TRBD1. V was pared by 6 bases and J by 8 bases, with 12 bases of the junction left unmatched. The CDR3 runs to 14 residues. CDR1 and CDR2 (germline): DFQATT, SNEGSKA (reference sequence). The CDR3 protein is CSATPGQGNSGYTF. The CDR3, as DNA: TGCAGTGCAACCCCGGGACAGGGGAACTCCGGCTACACCTTC.

This clonotype was counted at least ten times. CDR3 coding DNA: TGTGCCAGCAGCCGAGGGGGGACAGGGCTCACCGGGGAGCTGTTTTTT. Its translation: CASSRGGTGLTGELFF. The chain employs TRBV7-2 and TRBJ2-2, with 9 nucleotides matching TRBD1. The CDR3 has 16 residues. Germline CDR1 and CDR2: SGHTA and FQGNSA. V lost 5 bases and J lost 4; bases outside the gene matches: 8. The entire variable domain, with the rest obtained from reference TRBV7-2 and TRBJ2-2, is as follows: GAGVSQSPSNKVTEKGKDVELRCDPISGHTALYWYRQSLGQGLEFLIYFQGNSAPDKSGLPSDRFSAERTGGSVSTLTIQRTQQEDSAVYLCASSRGGTGLTGELFFGEGSRLTVL.

In the case of this clonotype: A single base separates this from a much larger clone, so it may be a read error. The V call is TRBV5-1, the J call TRBJ2-7; 7 bases agree with TRBD1. Germline values: CDR1 SGHRS, CDR2 YFSETQ. With 4 bases clipped from V and 4 bases from J, the junction kept 2 bases outside the gene matches. The CDR3 is made up of 12 amino acids. CDR3 bases: TGCGCCAGCAGCATGACAGGGTACGAGCAGTACTTC. This gives the protein CASSMTGYEQYF.

The chain carries TRBV6-5 and TRBJ2-7, with 7 bases aligning to TRBD1. With 6 bases clipped from V and 2 bases from J, the junction kept 10 bases outside the gene matches. The CDR3 is 15 residues long. The germline gives CDR1 MNHEY, CDR2 SVGAGI. CDR3 in amino acids: CASRPTGTATYEQYF. DNA of the CDR3: TGTGCCAGCAGGCCTACCGGGACAGCCACCTACGAGCAGTACTTC.

This clonotype was recorded a few times. The V gene is TRBV4-2, the J gene TRBJ2-7; D is unresolved. The length of the CDR3 is 15 residues. V was pared by 0 bases and J by 0 bases, with 9 bases between. Germline V gives CDR1 LGHNA, CDR2 YNFKEQ. CDR3 sequence: CASSQEEDSSYEQYF. DNA of the CDR3: TGTGCCAGCAGCCAAGAAGAGGATAGCTCCTACGAGCAGTACTTC.

Written as DNA, the CDR3 is TGTGCCAGCAGTTTTGCTAGAGGGGCCGGGGAGCTGTTTTTT. Protein product: CASSFARGAGELFF. The genes are TRBV27 and TRBJ2-2, with D tentatively TRBD1 or TRBD2 (5 bases each). Germline V gene data show CDR1 as MNHEY and CDR2 as SMNVEV (reference sequence). V lost 3 bases to trimming and J lost 6 bases, with 11 bases between them. This CDR3 is built from 14 residues.

There are a few counts of this clonotype. V usage is TRBV7-2 and J usage is TRBJ1-6, with 8 bases that match TRBD1. The germline CDR1 and CDR2 sequences are SGHTA and FQGNSA. CDR3 length: 17 amino acids. Germline trimming cut 2 bases from V and 10 bases from J; bases unmatched to any gene: 13. CDR3 in DNA: TGTGCCAGCAGCTTACTTTTGCTGACAGGGGTAAGGTCACCCCTCCACTTT. Its protein product is CASSLLLLTGVRSPLHF. The variable domain in full, completed from reference TRBV7-2 and TRBJ1-6, reads GAGVSQSPSNKVTEKGKDVELRCDPISGHTALYWYRQSLGQGLEFLIYFQGNSAPDKSGLPSDRFSAERTGGSVSTLTIQRTQQEDSAVYLCASSLLLLTGVRSPLHFGNGTRLTVT.

This clonotype has ten or more counts. V usage is TRBV12-3 or TRBV12-4 and J usage is TRBJ1-1; TRBD1 agrees at 7 bases. This CDR3 has 17 residues. J lost 1 base, V lost 0 bases, and 8 bases had no gene match. CDR3 nucleotide sequence: TGTGCCAGCAGTTTAGCGCTAACGGACAGGCAGAACACTGAAGCTTTCTTT. It encodes CASSLALTDRQNTEAFF.

This clonotype was counted between two and nine times. J is TRBJ1-2 and V is TRBV2, with D hard to call. The CDR3 has 16 residues. V was clipped by 1 base and J by 1 base, with 13 bases between them. The germline CDR1 and CDR2 sequences are SNHLY and FYNNEI. CDR3 region: CASSEGRRLNNYGYTF. The CDR3 region has the DNA TGTGCCAGCAGTGAAGGGAGGCGGCTTAATAACTATGGCTACACCTTC. Full variable domain (remainder filled in from reference TRBV2 and TRBJ1-2): EPEVTQTPSHQVTQMGQEVILRCVPISNHLYFYWYRQILGQKVEFLVSFYNNEISEKSEIFDDQFSVERPDGSNFTLKIRSTKLEDSAMYFCASSEGRRLNNYGYTFGSGTRLTVV.